This is a list of T cell receptor beta chains from one sample in a study of T-cell reconstitution after alpha-beta-depleted transplantation in children. TCRdb called the PCR reads again in MiXCR, with one record for every CDR3 protein. The table shows 700,000 to 950,000 distinct CDR3 sequences, with 16% occurring only once. Here the sequenced sample was PBMCs, mostly from graft donor cells, taken 360 days after TCRalphabeta/CD19-depleted stem cell transplant. The receptors were gathered from a male patient between 5 and 17 years old who had a stem cell transplant for acute lymphoblastic leukemia, so the T cells may come from the graft donor. The CDR3 runs from the conserved cysteine through the conserved F or W. D genes are given only for firm matches. Rows may omit the clone size; those that give it use once, few, many or a size class.

abundance	d_gene	v_gene	j_gene	CDR3aa	CDR3nt
many	NA	TRBV5-1	TRBJ2-3	CASSAGEGDRYF	TGCGCCAGCAGCGCCGGAGAAGGGGATCGGTATTTT
few	NA	TRBV25-1	TRBJ2-7	CASSESHGPYEQYF	TGTGCCAGCAGTGAATCCCACGGACCCTACGAGCAGTACTTC
NA	NA	TRBV2	TRBJ2-1	CASSDMRNSYNEQFF	TGTGCCAGCAGTGATATGCGGAACTCCTACAATGAGCAGTTCTTC
NA	NA	TRBV11-2	TRBJ2-5	CASSPDYQETQYF	TGTGCCAGCAGCCCAGATTACCAAGAGACCCAGTACTTC
NA	TRBD2	TRBV29-1	TRBJ2-1	CSVEGTSGNNEQFF	TGCAGCGTCGAAGGGACTAGCGGGAACAATGAGCAGTTCTTC
NA	NA	TRBV12-3/TRBV12-4	TRBJ2-3	CASSLDDTDTQYF	TGTGCCAGCAGTTTAGACGACACAGATACGCAGTATTTT
NA	TRBD2	TRBV12-3/TRBV12-4	TRBJ2-4	CASSISGRNIQYF	TGTGCCAGCAGTATTAGCGGGAGAAACATTCAGTACTTC
NA	TRBD1	TRBV6-5	TRBJ2-7	CASSSTGGLNSYEQYF	TGTGCCAGCAGTTCGACAGGGGGCCTCAATTCCTACGAGCAGTACTTC
few	NA	TRBV20-1	TRBJ1-6	CSAMGSSYNSPLHF	TGCAGTGCTATGGGCAGCTCCTATAATTCACCCCTCCACTTT
few	NA	TRBV4-1	TRBJ2-7	CASSQGTTRYEQYF	TGCGCCAGCAGCCAAGGGACTACTCGCTACGAGCAGTACTTC
many	NA	TRBV18	TRBJ2-3	CASSPLETQYF	TGTGCCAGCAGCCCGCTAGAAACGCAGTATTTT
few	NA	TRBV7-6	TRBJ2-6	CASLRTQGANVLTF	TGTGCCAGCCTCAGGACGCAGGGGGCCAACGTCCTGACTTTC
few	NA	TRBV6-5	TRBJ1-5	CASSYGTVGADNQPQHF	TGTGCCAGCAGTTACGGGACCGTTGGGGCGGACAATCAGCCCCAGCATTTT
few	NA	TRBV4-2	TRBJ2-7	CASSQLGRYEQYF	TGTGCCAGCAGCCAACTGGGCCGCTACGAGCAGTACTTC
many	TRBD1	TRBV28	TRBJ2-7	CASSLRGLRSYEQYF	TGTGCCAGCAGCCTTAGGGGGCTGCGGTCCTACGAGCAGTACTTC
NA	TRBD2	TRBV20-1	TRBJ2-7	CSARHSGSDEQYF	TGCAGTGCTAGACATAGCGGGAGTGACGAGCAGTACTTC
NA	TRBD1	TRBV7-9	TRBJ2-1	CASSPVRDRAYNEQFF	TGTGCCAGCAGCCCGGTCCGGGACAGGGCCTACAATGAGCAGTTCTTC
few	TRBD1	TRBV29-1	TRBJ2-2	CSVGTGWTGELFF	TGCAGCGTTGGGACAGGGTGGACCGGGGAGCTGTTTTTT
NA	NA	TRBV6-6	TRBJ2-1	CASSYLSLNEQFF	TGTGCCAGCAGTTACCTGAGTCTTAATGAGCAGTTCTTC
NA	TRBD2	TRBV7-3	TRBJ2-1	CASSPGLAGSDEQFF	TGTGCCAGCAGCCCCGGACTAGCGGGATCTGATGAGCAGTTCTTC
NA	TRBD1	TRBV4-1	TRBJ2-7	CASTQFTRPGQVYEQYF	TGCGCCAGCACCCAATTCACCCGTCCGGGACAGGTCTACGAGCAGTACTTC
NA	TRBD1	TRBV7-9	TRBJ2-7	CASSMPGQSHEQYF	TGTGCCAGCAGCATGCCGGGACAGAGTCACGAGCAGTACTTC
NA	NA	TRBV5-1	TRBJ2-3	CASSHRSTDTQYF	TGCGCCAGCAGCCACAGAAGCACAGATACGCAGTATTTT
NA	TRBD1	TRBV5-4	TRBJ2-2	CASSSGQVATGELFF	TGTGCCAGCAGCTCGGGACAGGTGGCCACCGGGGAGCTGTTTTTT
NA	NA	TRBV5-1	TRBJ1-3	CASSFQGYSGNTIYF	TGCGCCAGCAGCTTCCAGGGTTACTCTGGAAACACCATATATTTT
many	TRBD2	TRBV19	TRBJ2-2	CATQRAREGTGELFF	TGTGCCACCCAAAGGGCCCGGGAGGGGACCGGGGAGCTGTTTTTT